These 6 T cell receptor beta chains were all obtained from the same sample, sequenced in a study of PD-L1 blockade in urothelial cancer. The protocol was immunoSEQ multiplex PCR, while the TCRdb copy is restricted to in-frame clones and leaves out a portion. The sample shows fewer than 25,000 clones, around 90% of them seen only once. Sequencing was performed on PBMCs, taken around atezolizumab (anti-PD-L1) treatment. The receptors were sampled from a man aged 45-65 years with urothelial cancer.

DNA for the CDR3: TGTGCCAGCAGTTTGCGGGGCTATGGCTACACCTTC. Its translation is CASSLRGYGYTF. This rearrangement joins TRBV27 to TRBJ1-2; no clear D. Germline CDR1 reads MNHEY; CDR2 reads SMNVEV (reference sequence). The CDR3 sequence is 12 residues long. Trimming pared 3 bases from V and 4 bases from J, leaving 6 bases between.

The rearrangement links TRBV21-1 to TRBJ2-1; TRBD2, the D gene given by the table, was not confirmed from the DNA. TRBV21-1 is listed as a pseudogene. This CDR3 comprises 19 residues. The CDR3 nucleotides read TGTGCCAGCAAACAGCAAGTTAAGATGGCGGGGGGGCCCGACAATGAGCAGTTCTTC. This codes for CASKQQVKMAGGPDNEQFF.

The table lists this clone with a count of one. V and J are TRBV7-9 and TRBJ2-1; 13 positions match TRBD2. The CDR3 spans 19 residues. The V gene's germline CDR1 is SEHNR and CDR2 FQNEAQ (reference sequence). V dropped 6 bases and J dropped 5; count of bases not matched to a gene: 16. The CDR3 coding sequence is TGTGCCAGCAGTCAAGGACTAGCGGGAGTACGTCCTCCTAACAATGAGCAGTTCTTC. Its translation is CASSQGLAGVRPPNNEQFF.

The chain has TRBV11-3 and TRBJ2-2; TRBD1 aligns across 8 bases. This CDR3 is built from 15 residues. J lost 6 bases, V lost 4 bases, and 7 bases had no gene match. Germline lookup yields CDR1 SGHNT and CDR2 YENEEA. The CDR3 coding sequence is TGTGCCAGCAGCTCGACAGGGGTTTCCGCCGGGGAGCTGTTTTTT. It codes for CASSSTGVSAGELFF. Complete variable domain (other parts from reference TRBV11-3 and TRBJ2-2): EAGVVQSPRYKIIEKKQPVAFWCNPISGHNTLYWYLQNLGQGPELLIRYENEEAVDDSQLPKDRFSAERLKGVDSTLKIQPAELGDSAVYLCASSSTGVSAGELFFGEGSRLTVL.

The rearrangement uses TRBV28 and TRBJ1-5, with 8 bases identical to TRBD1. Germline V CDR1 and CDR2: MDHEN, SYDVKM. The trim removed 7 bases at V and 3 bases at J, leaving 5 bases unmatched. The CDR3 consists of 14 residues. The CDR3 region has the DNA TGTGCCAGCAATTTGGACAGGGCCAATCAGCCCCAGCATTTT. Translated: CASNLDRANQPQHF.

V usage is TRBV29-1 and J usage is TRBJ2-7; D possibly corresponds to TRBD1 (6 bases). Germline values: CDR1 SQVTM, CDR2 ANQGSEA. The length of the CDR3 is 13 residues. With 3 bases removed from V and 1 base from J, the gap between germline ends came to 10 bases. The CDR3 here is CSVEATGSYEQYF. The DNA of the CDR3 is TGCAGCGTTGAGGCGACAGGATCCTACGAGCAGTACTTC.